This T cell receptor beta chain was recovered during a study of control samples from healthy donors and cancer patients. Germline V lookup: CDR1 LGHDT, CDR2 YNNKEL (reference sequence). Trimming removed 4 bases from V and 4 bases from J, with 11 bases in between. The CDR3 runs 13 residues. Some clones are missing from TCRdb's copy, which holds only in-frame ones; the method was immunoSEQ multiplex PCR. The sample lists 60,000 to 75,000 clones, approximately 87% occurring once. Sequencing used PBMCs. This chain joins TRBV3-1 (or the pseudogene TRBV3-2) and TRBJ2-7; no firm D call. This TCR was sampled from a woman aged 45-65 years with head and neck cancer. The CDR3 coding sequence is TGTGCCAGCAGCCTTCAAGGGTGGTACGAGCAGTACTTC. Amino acid sequence: CASSLQGWYEQYF.